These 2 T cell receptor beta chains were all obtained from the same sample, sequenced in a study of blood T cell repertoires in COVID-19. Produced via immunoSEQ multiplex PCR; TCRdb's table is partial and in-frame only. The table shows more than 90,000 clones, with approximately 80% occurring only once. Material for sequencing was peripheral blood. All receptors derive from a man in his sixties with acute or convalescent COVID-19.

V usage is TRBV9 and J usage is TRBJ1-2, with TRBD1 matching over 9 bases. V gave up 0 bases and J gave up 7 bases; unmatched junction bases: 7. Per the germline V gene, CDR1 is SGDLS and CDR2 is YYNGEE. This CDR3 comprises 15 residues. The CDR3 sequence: CASSVGGDRAFGYTF. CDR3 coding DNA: TGTGCCAGCAGCGTAGGAGGGGACAGGGCCTTTGGCTACACCTTC.

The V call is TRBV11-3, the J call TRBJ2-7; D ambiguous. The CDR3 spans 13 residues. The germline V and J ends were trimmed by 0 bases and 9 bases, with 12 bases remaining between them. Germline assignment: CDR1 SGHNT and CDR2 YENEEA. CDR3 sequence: CASSLDQPSGQYV. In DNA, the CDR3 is TGTGCCAGCAGCTTAGATCAACCGTCGGGGCAGTACGTC.